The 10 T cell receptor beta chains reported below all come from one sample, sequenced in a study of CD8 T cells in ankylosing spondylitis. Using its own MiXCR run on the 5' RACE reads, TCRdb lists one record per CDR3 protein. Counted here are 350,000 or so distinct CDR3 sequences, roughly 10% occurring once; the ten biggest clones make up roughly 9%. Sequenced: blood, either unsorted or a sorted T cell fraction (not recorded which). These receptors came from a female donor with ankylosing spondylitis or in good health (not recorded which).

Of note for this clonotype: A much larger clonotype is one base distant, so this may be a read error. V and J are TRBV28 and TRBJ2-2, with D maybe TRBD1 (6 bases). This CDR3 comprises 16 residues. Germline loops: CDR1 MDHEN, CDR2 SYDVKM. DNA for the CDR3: TGTGCCACCAGTGCTTACCTGGGGGCTTACACCGGGGAGCTGTTTTTT. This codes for CATSAYLGAYTGELFF.

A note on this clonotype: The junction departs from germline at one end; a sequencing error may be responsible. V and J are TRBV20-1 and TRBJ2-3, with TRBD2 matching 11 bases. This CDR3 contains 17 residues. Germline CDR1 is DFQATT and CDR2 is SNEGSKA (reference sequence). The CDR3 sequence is CCARDPGTSGPTGTQYF. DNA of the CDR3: TGCTGTGCTAGAGATCCCGGGACTAGCGGTCCCACGGGGACGCAGTATTTT.

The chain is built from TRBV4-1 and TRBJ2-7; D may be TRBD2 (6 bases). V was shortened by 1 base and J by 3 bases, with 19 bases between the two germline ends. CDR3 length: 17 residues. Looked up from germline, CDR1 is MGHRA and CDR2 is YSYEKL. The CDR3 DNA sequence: TGCGCCAGCAGCCAAGGGGTTTCCGGGACTGGGAACTACGAGCAGTACTTC. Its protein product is CASSQGVSGTGNYEQYF.

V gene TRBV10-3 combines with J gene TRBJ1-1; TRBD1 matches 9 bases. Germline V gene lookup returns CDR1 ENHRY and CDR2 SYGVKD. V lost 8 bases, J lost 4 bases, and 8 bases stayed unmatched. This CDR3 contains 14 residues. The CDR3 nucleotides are TGTGCCATCGGGGAAACAGGGGGCGGCACTGAAGCTTTCTTT. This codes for CAIGETGGGTEAFF.

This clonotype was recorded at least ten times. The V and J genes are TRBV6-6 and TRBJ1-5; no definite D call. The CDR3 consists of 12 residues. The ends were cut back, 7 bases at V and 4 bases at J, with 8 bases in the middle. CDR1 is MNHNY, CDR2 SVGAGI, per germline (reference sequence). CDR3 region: CASTSQNQPQHF. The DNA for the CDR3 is TGTGCCAGCACTTCTCAGAATCAGCCCCAGCATTTT.

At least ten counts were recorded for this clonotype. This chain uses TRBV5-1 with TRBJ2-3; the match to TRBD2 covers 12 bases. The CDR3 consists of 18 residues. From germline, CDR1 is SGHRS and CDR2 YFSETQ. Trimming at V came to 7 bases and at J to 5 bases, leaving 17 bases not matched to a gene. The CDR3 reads CASRQRLAGAPEGDTQYF. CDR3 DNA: TGCGCCAGCCGTCAAAGACTAGCGGGGGCACCCGAGGGAGATACGCAGTATTTT.

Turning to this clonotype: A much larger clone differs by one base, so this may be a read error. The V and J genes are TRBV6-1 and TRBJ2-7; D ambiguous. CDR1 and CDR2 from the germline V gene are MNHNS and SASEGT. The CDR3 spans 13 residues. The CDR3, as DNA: TGTGCCAGCACCCCAACCAACTCCTACGAGCAGTGCTTC. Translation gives CASTPTNSYEQCF.

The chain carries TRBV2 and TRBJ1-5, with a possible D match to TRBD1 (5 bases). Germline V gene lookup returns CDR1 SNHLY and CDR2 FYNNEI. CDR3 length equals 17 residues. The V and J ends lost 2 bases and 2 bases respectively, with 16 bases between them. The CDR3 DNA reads TGTGCCAGCAGTGAAACTGGGGCGGGACGCGGCAATCAGCCCCAGCATTTT. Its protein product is CASSETGAGRGNQPQHF.

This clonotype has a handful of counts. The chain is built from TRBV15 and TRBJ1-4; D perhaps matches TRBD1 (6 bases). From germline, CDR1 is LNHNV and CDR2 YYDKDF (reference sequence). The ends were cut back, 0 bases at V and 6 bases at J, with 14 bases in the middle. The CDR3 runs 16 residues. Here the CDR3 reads CATSRDGQGRYEKLFF. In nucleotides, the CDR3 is TGTGCCACCAGCAGAGATGGGCAGGGGCGATATGAAAAACTGTTTTTT.

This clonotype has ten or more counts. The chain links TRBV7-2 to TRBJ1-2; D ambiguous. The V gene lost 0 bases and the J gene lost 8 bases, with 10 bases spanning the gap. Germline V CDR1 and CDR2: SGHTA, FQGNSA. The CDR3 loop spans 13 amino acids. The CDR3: CASSLATLLGYTF. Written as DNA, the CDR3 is TGTGCCAGCAGCTTAGCGACCCTCCTAGGCTACACCTTC.